This T cell receptor (beta chain) emerged from a study of neoadjuvant anti-PD-1 for oral cavity cancer. Using immunoSEQ multiplex PCR, the repertoire was profiled, and TCRdb retains in-frame clones only, with some absent. This table holds roughly 68,000 clones, about 86% found once. Specified time point: after neoadjuvant nivolumab, at surgical resection. The patients had HPV-negative, locally advanced oral cavity squamous cell carcinoma. No culture or expansion preceded analysis of these blood cells. Study conclusions and caveats: Higher pretreatment Treg/Th17 ratios tracked higher pretreatment blood clonality.

Germline V gene lookup returns CDR1 MRHNA and CDR2 SNTAGT. Trimming pared 1 base from V and 5 bases from J, leaving 6 bases between. The CDR3 covers 13 residues. As for this clone: Its antigen is undetermined.

This specimen consisted of PBMCs, obtained after nivolumab (anti-PD-1) treatment. The clonotype was recovered from a person aged 35-80 years with oral cavity squamous cell carcinoma. This chain uses TRBV6-4 with TRBJ2-1; D gene unclear. The CDR3 protein is CASSDWSHNEQFF. The CDR3 nucleotides are TGTGCCAGCAGTGACTGGAGTCACAATGAGCAGTTCTTC.